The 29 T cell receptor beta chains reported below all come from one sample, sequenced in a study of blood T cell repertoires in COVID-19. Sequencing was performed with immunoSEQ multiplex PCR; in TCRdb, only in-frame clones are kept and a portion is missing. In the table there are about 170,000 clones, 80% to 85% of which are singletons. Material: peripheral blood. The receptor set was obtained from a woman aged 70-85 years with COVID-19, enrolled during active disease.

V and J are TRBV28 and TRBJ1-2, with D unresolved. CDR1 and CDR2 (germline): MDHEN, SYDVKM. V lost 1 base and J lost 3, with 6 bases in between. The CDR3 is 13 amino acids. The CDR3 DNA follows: TGTGCCAGCAGTTTATTCTCCCACTATGGCTACACCTTC. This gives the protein CASSLFSHYGYTF.

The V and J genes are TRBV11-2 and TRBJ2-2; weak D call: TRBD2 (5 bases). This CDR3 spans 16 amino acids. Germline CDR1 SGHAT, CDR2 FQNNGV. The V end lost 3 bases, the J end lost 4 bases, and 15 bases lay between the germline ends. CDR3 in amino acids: CASSLGWERSTGELFF. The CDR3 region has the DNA TGTGCCAGCAGCTTGGGGTGGGAGAGGTCCACCGGGGAGCTGTTTTTT.

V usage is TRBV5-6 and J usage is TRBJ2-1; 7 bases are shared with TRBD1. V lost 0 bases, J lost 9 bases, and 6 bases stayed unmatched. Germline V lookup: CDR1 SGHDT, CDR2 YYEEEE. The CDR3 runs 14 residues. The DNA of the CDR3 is TGTGCCAGCAGCTTGGCGACAGGGTTCGCTGAGCAGTTCTTC. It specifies CASSLATGFAEQFF.

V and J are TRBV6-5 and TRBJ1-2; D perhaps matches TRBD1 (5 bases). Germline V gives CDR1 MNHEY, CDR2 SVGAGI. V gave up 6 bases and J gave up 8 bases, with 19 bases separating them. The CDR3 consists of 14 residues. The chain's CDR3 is CASSRRGGEGGYTF. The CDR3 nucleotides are TGTGCCAGCAGCCGCCGTGGGGGGGAGGGCGGCTACACCTTC.

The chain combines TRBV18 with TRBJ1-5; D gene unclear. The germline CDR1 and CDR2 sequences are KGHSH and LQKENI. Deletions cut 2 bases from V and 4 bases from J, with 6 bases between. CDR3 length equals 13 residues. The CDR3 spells CASSPSLNQPQHF. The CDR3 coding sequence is TGTGCCAGCTCACCAAGTCTAAATCAGCCCCAGCATTTT.

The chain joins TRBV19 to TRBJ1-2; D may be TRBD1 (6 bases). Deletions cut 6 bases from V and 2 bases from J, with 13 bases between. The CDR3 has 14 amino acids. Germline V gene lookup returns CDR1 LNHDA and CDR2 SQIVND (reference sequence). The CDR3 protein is CASRTGSGNYGYTF. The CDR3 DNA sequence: TGTGCCAGTAGAACAGGGAGCGGAAACTATGGCTACACCTTC.

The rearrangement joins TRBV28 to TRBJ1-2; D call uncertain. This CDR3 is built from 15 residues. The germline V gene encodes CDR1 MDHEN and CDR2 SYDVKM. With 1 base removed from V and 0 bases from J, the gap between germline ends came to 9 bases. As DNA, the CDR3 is TGTGCCAGCAGTTTATTGGAGGGAGCTAACTATGGCTACACCTTC. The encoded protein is CASSLLEGANYGYTF.

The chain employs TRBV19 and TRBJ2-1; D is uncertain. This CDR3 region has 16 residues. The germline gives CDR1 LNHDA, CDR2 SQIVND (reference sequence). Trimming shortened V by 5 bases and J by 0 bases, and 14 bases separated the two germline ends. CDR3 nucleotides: TGTGCCAGTAGTTCCTTACAGCTTTTCTCCTACAATGAGCAGTTCTTC. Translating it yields CASSSLQLFSYNEQFF.

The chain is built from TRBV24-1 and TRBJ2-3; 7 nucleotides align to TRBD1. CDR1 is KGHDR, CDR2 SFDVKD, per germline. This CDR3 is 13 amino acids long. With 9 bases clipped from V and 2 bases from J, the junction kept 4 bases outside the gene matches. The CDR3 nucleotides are TGTGCCACCGGACAGGTCAACACAGATACGCAGTATTTT. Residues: CATGQVNTDTQYF.

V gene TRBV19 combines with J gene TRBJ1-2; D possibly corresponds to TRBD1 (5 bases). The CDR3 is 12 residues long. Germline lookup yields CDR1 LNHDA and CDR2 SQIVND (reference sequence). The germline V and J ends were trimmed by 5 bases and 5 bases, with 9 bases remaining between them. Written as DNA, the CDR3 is TGTGCCAGTAGTGAAGGGGAATATGGCTACACCTTC. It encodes CASSEGEYGYTF.

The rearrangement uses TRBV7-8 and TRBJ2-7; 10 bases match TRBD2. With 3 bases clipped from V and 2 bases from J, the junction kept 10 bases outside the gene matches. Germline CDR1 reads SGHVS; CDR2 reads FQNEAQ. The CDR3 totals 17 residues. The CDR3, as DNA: TGTGCCAGCAGCTTGGGTAGCGGGGGGCCCTCCACCTACGAGCAGTACGTC. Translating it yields CASSLGSGGPSTYEQYV.

CDR3 in DNA: TGCGCCAGCAGCCAAGATCGCAACAGGGGAGGTGGCTACACCTTC. Protein sequence: CASSQDRNRGGGYTF. V and J are TRBV4-1 and TRBJ1-2, with 7 nucleotides matching TRBD1. With 0 bases clipped from V and 7 bases from J, the junction kept 8 bases outside the gene matches. The CDR3 totals 15 residues. Germline V gene data show CDR1 as MGHRA and CDR2 as YSYEKL.

Here the CDR3 DNA reads TGTGCCAGCAGTTACAGGGGAACTTCTGGAAACACCATATATTTT. Translated, it gives CASSYRGTSGNTIYF. The J gene is TRBJ1-3, the V gene TRBV28; 7 nucleotides line up with TRBD1. There are 15 residues in the CDR3. V dropped 4 bases and J dropped 1; count of bases not matched to a gene: 4. Germline loops: CDR1 MDHEN, CDR2 SYDVKM.

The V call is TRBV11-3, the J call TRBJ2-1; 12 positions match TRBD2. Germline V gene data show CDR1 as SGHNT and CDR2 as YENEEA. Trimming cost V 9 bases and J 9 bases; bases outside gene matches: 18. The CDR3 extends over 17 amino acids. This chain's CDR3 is CASRGQGGLAGSGEQFF. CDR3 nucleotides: TGTGCCAGTAGAGGACAGGGTGGACTAGCGGGGTCCGGTGAGCAGTTCTTC. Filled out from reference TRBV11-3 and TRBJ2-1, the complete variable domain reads EAGVVQSPRYKIIEKKQPVAFWCNPISGHNTLYWYLQNLGQGPELLIRYENEEAVDDSQLPKDRFSAERLKGVDSTLKIQPAELGDSAVYLCASRGQGGLAGSGEQFFGPGTRLTVL.

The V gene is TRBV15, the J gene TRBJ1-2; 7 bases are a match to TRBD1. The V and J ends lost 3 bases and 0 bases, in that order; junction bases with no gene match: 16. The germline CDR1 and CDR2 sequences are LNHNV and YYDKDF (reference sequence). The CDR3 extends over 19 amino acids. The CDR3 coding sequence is TGTGCCACCAGCAGTGACCTAGATGCCTCTGACAGGGCTAACTATGGCTACACCTTC. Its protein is CATSSDLDASDRANYGYTF.

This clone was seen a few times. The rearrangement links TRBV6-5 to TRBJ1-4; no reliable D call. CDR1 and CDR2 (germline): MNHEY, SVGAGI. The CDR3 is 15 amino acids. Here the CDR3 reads CATIRTSATNEKLFF. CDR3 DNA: TGTGCTACCATCCGGACTTCTGCAACTAATGAAAAACTGTTTTTT.

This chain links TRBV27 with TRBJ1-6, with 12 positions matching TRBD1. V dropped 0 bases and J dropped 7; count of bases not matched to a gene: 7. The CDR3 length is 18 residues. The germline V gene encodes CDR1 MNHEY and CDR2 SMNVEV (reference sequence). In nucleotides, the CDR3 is TGTGCCAGCAGTTTATCGGGGACAGGGGGCGCAAGGAATTCACCCCTCCACTTT. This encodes CASSLSGTGGARNSPLHF.

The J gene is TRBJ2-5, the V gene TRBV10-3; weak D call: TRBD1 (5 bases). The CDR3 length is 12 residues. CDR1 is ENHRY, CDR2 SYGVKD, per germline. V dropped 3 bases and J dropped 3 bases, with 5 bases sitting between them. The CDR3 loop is CAISEGEETQYF. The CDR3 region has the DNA TGTGCCATCAGTGAAGGGGAAGAGACCCAGTACTTC.

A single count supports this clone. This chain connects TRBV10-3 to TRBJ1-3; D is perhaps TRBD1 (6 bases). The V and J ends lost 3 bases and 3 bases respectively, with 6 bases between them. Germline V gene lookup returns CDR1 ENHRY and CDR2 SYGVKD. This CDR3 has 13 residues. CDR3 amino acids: CAISEGGGNTIYF. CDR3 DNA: TGTGCCATCAGTGAAGGGGGTGGAAACACCATATATTTT.

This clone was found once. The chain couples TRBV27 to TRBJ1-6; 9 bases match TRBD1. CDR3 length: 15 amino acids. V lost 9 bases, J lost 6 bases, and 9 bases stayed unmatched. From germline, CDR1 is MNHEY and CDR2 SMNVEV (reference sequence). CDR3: CASRTGQGSNSPLHF. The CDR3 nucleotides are TGTGCCAGTCGAACCGGACAGGGGAGTAATTCACCCCTCCACTTT.

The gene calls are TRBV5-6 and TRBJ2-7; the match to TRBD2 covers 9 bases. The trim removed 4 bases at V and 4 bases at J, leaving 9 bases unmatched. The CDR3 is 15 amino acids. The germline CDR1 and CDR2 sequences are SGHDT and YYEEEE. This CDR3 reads CASSGSGGRTYEQYV. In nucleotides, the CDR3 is TGTGCCAGCAGCGGGAGCGGGGGGCGGACTTACGAGCAGTACGTC.

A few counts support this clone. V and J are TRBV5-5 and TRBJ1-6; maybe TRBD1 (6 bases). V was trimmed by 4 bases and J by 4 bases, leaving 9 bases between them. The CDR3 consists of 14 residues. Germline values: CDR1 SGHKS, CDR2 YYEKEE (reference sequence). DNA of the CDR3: TGTGCCAGCAGCCCTACAGGGTATAATTCACCCCTCCACTTT. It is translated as CASSPTGYNSPLHF.

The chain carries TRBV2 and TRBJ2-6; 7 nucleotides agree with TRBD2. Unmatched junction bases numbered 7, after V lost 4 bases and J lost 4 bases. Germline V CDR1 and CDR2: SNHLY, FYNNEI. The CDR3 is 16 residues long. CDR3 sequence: CASSAETSSGANVLTF. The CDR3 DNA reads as TGTGCCAGCAGTGCGGAGACTAGCTCCGGGGCCAACGTCCTGACTTTC.

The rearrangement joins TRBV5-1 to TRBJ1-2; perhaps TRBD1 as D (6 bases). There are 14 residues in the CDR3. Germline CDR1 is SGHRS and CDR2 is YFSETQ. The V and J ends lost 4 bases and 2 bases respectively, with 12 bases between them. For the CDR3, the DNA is TGCGCCAGCAGCCCCTATACAGGGAACTATGGCTACACCTTC. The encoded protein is CASSPYTGNYGYTF.

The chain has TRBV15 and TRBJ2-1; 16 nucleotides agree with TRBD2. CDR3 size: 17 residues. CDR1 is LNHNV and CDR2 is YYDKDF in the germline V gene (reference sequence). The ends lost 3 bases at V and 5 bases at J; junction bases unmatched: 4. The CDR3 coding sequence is TGTGCCACCAGCAGGCTCGGGACTAGCGGGAGGGACAATGAGCAGTTCTTC. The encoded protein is CATSRLGTSGRDNEQFF.

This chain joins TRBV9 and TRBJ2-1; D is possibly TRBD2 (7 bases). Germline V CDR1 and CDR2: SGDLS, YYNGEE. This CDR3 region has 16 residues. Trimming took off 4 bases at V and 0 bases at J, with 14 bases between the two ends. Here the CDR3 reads CASSTSGGSSYNEQFF. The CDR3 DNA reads TGTGCCAGCAGCACATCGGGGGGCAGCTCCTACAATGAGCAGTTCTTC.

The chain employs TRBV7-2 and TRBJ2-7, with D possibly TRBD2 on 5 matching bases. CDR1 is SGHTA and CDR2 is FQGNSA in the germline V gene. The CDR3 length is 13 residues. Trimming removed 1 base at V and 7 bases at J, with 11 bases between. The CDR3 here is CASSLVRDQEQYF. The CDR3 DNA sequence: TGTGCCAGCAGCTTAGTACGGGATCAGGAGCAGTACTTC.

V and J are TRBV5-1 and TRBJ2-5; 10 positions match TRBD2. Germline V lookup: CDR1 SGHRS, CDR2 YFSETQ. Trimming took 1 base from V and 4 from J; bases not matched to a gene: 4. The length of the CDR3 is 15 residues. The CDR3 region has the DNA TGCGCCAGCAGCTTGACTAGCGGGGTAAGAGAGACCCAGTACTTC. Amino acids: CASSLTSGVRETQYF.

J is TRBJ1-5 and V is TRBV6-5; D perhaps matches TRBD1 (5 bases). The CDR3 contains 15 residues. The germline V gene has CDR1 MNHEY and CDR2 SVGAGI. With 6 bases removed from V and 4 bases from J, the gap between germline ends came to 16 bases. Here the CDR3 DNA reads TGTGCCAGCAGGGGTTCAGACAGTTTTAATCAGCCCCAGCATTTT. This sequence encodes CASRGSDSFNQPQHF.